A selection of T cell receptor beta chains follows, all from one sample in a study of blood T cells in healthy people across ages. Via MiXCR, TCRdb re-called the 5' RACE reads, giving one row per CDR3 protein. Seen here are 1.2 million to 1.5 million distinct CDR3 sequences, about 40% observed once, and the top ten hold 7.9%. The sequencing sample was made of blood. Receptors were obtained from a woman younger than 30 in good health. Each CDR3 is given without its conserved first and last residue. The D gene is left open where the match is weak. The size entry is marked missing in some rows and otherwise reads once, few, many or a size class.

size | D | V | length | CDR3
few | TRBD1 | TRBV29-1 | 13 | SVEGTGEKSYEQY
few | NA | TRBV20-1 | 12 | SARERVSSYEQY
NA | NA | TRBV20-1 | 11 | SAPWHGSGELF
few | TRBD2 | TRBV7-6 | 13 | ASSFRREGQETQY
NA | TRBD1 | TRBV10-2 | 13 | ASVGTGASKNIQY
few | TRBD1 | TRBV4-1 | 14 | ASSHKKGDSPYEQY
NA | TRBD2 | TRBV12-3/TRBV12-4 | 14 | ASRVTSGSRTYEQY
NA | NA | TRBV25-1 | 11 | ASSRGSDYGYT
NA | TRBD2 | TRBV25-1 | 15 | ASSDRTSASWANEQF
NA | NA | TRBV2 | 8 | ASRSYGYT
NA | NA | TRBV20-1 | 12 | SAGGSPSNQPQH
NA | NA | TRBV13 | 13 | ASSFPTGPNTEAF
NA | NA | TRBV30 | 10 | AWSVSELGQY
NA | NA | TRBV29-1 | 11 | SVEGGDSYGYT
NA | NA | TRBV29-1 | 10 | SVVTTNTEAF
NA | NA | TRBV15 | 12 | ATSRLTVGETQY
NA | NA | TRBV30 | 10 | AWSVQQETQY
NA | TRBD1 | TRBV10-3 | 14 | AISGVRGALNSPLH
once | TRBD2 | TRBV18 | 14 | ASSPLSSGGSYEQY
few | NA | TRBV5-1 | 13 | ASSLEAGGIYGYT
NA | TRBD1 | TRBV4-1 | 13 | ASRDNYRGLYGYT
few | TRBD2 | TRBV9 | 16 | ASSVGMAGGSGIHEQY